This TCR beta chain is drawn from a study of blood T cell repertoires in COVID-19. For the study at large: T cells, B-cell-depleted T cells, or PBMCs supplied cDNA or gDNA.

This CDR3 has 13 residues. V lost 3 bases and J lost 3, with 5 bases in between. Germline V CDR1 and CDR2: MNHEY, SMNVEV (reference sequence). Repertoires were generated with immunoSEQ multiplex PCR, while TCRdb's copy carries only in-frame clones and drops some. This table has a few hundred thousand clones, roughly 89% appearing once. Recovered Cohort 3 donors showed two negative PCRs, clearance, or symptom resolution. V is TRBV27 and J is TRBJ2-2; D gene unclear. Sequencing input: PBMCs or T cells enriched from blood (not recorded which). The clonotype comes from a woman between 50 and 59 years old who had recovered from COVID-19. The CDR3: CASSFSYTGELFF. Here the CDR3 DNA reads TGTGCCAGCAGTTTTTCGTACACCGGGGAGCTGTTTTTT.